The clone carrying this T cell receptor beta chain was counted at least ten times. Extraction of RNA together with DNA used about 17-31 mg of unsorted bulk tissue. The record originates from a study of tumor-infiltrating lymphocytes in primary liver carcinoma. cDNA specific to TCR beta was made from 500 ng of total RNA, with a constant-region primer employed for priming. Three nested multiplex PCR rounds, a slightly modified ARM-PCR, produced the libraries for TCR beta. One entry per CDR3 protein, called by TCRdb with MiXCR from the multiplex PCR reads. The sample has roughly 50,000 distinct CDR3 sequences; around 79% are singletons. The origin of this receptor is a man between 35 and 55 years old with primary liver carcinoma and hepatitis B virus infection. Sequencing was carried out using liver tumor tissue from sampling region 2. Subset noted: tumor region T2, inferior pole.

CDR3 bases: TGTGCCAGCAGCCACCTGACTAGCGGGAACACCGGGGAGCTGTTTTTT. Translating it yields CASSHLTSGNTGELFF. The J gene is TRBJ2-2, the V gene TRBV4-2; 9 nucleotides line up with TRBD2. From germline, CDR1 is LGHNA and CDR2 YNFKEQ. CDR3 size: 16 residues. After removal of 3 bases from V and 1 base from J, the junction contained 3 bases not matched to a gene.